Included here is one T cell receptor (beta chain) sequence, with context. Its target is unknown. PCR amplification relied on 60 Vbeta primers (plus 13 Jbeta primers). The repertoire was sequenced with immunoSEQ multiplex PCR; TCRdb's copy has only in-frame clones and lacks some. The table records around 130,000 clones, over 70% of them present only once. This specimen comes from a study of cytomegalovirus exposure and HLA in healthy donors. Turning to the study itself: Membership in the Caucasian-associated ancestry cluster was found for 75% to 85% of 300 to 500 genotyped donors.

V gave up 8 bases and J gave up 6 bases, with 30 bases separating them. This CDR3 has 18 amino acids. Study-wide points: There were over 150 TCR beta chains listed as cytomegalovirus-associated. Later on, an analysis showed TCR association rates differing by HLA locus, with DRB1 the most and HLA-C the fewest. With later analysis, a missense DCLRE1C variant became linked to TCR beta V- and J-gene trimming.

This clonotype originated in a middle-aged woman in good health and CMV-seronegative. Sequencing was carried out using PBMCs. The J gene is TRBJ2-3, the V gene TRBV6-7; the D gene is possibly TRBD1 (6 bases). TRBV6-7 is reported as an ORF; its role is uncertain. In DNA, the CDR3 is TGTGCCAGCCCTGCACAAGGGACACCGACTTCGTCCCACGATACGCAGTATTTT. Residues: CASPAQGTPTSSHDTQYF.